This is a list of T cell receptor beta chains from one sample in a study of blood T cell repertoires in COVID-19. Here immunoSEQ multiplex PCR was the method, and the copy in TCRdb shows in-frame clones only, minus some. There are about 130,000 clones in the sample; approximately 85% occur only once, and about 5.4% lies in the top ten. What was sequenced was peripheral blood. These receptors were taken from a human donor in a cohort sampled during active COVID-19. Both conserved end residues are trimmed from each CDR3.

V	J	CDR3
TRBV3-1/TRBV3-2	TRBJ2-7	ASSQDNVRDEQY
TRBV7-3	TRBJ2-7	ASSSASGYEQY
TRBV4-1	TRBJ2-4	ASSQLNLAGPENIQY
TRBV5-6	TRBJ1-1	ASSLQHAWEPLSNTEAF
TRBV9	TRBJ2-1	ASSKTSGYNEQF
TRBV21-1	TRBJ2-7	ASSTGPLREGEQY
TRBV18	TRBJ2-7	ASSPLAGYEQY
TRBV19	TRBJ2-1	ASSIRDTDNEQF
TRBV27	TRBJ2-1	ASSSPSGRSHNEQF
TRBV9	TRBJ2-1	ASSQGQYNEQF
TRBV12-3/TRBV12-4	TRBJ2-1	ASTEYNEQF